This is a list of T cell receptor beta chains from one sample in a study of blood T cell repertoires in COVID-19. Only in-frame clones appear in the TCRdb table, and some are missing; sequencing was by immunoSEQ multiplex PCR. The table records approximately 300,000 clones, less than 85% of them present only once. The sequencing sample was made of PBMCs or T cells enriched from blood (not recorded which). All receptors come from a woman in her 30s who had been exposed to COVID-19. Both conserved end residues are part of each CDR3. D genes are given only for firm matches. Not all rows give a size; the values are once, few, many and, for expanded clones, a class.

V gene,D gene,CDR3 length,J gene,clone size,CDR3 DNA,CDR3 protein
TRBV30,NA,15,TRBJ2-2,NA,TGTGCCCAATCCCGACAGGTTCGGAACACCGGGGAGCTGTTTTTT,CAQSRQVRNTGELFF
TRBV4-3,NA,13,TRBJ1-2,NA,TGCGCCAGCAGCCAAGATCGGAGCTATGGCTACACCTTC,CASSQDRSYGYTF
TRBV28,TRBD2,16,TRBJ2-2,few,TGTGCCAGCAGGTACGCCGGGACTAGTGTCACCGGGGAGCTGTTTTTT,CASRYAGTSVTGELFF
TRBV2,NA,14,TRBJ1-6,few,TGTGCCACCAGGTCTAGGACAGCAGGTTCACCCCTCCACTTT,CATRSRTAGSPLHF
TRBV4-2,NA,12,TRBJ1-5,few,TGTGCCAGCAGCCTGATCGGGGAGCCCCAGCATTTT,CASSLIGEPQHF
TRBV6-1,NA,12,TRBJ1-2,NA,TGTGCCAGCAGTGCCGGACAGACCGGCTACACCTTC,CASSAGQTGYTF
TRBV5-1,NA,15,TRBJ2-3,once,TGCGCCAGCAGCTTCTGGGGGACAAGCGGAGATACGCAGTATTTT,CASSFWGTSGDTQYF
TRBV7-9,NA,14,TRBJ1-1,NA,TGTGCCAGCACCAAAAGGACACAGAACACTGAAGCTTTCTTT,CASTKRTQNTEAFF
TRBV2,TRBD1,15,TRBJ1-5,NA,TGTGCCAGCAGTGGGAGGGGACAGGGGAATCAGCCCCAGCATTTT,CASSGRGQGNQPQHF
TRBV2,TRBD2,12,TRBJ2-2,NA,TGTGCCAGCAGGCGGGGGGACGGGGAGCTGTTTTTT,CASRRGDGELFF
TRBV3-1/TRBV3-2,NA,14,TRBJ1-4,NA,TGTGCCAGCAGCCTCAGGGGCAGGGGTGAAAAACTGTTTTTT,CASSLRGRGEKLFF
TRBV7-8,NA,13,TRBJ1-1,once,TGTGCCAGCAGCTTAGCTTTTAATACTGAAGCTTTCTTT,CASSLAFNTEAFF
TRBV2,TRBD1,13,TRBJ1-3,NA,TGTGCCAGCAGTGGGACAGGTGGAAACACCATATATTTT,CASSGTGGNTIYF
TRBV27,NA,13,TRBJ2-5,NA,TGTGCCAGCAGTTTAGTACAGGGAGAGACCCAGTACTTC,CASSLVQGETQYF
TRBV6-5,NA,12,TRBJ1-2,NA,TGTGCCAGCAACTTACAGGGTAATGGCTACACCTTC,CASNLQGNGYTF
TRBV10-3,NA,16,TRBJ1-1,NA,TGTGCCATCAGTGTCAGAACAGGGACCACGAACACTGAAGCTTTCTTT,CAISVRTGTTNTEAFF
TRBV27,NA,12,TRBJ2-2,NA,TGTGCCAGCAGTCTCCAGGCCGGGGAGCTGTTTTTT,CASSLQAGELFF
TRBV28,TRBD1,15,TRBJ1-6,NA,TGTGCCAGCAGTTTTTCCCAGGACAGGGCTTCACCCCTCCACTTT,CASSFSQDRASPLHF
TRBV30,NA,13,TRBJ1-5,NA,TGTGCCTGGAGCCCGGGGGGCAATCAGCCCCAGCATTTT,CAWSPGGNQPQHF
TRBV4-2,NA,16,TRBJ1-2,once,TGTGCCAGCAGCCAAGAGCTCGGTGCAGGGGACTATGGCTACACCTTC,CASSQELGAGDYGYTF
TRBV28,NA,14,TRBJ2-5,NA,TGTGCCAGCAGTTCCGGACAGATCCAAGAGACCCAGTACTTC,CASSSGQIQETQYF
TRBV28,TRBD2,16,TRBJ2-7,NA,TGTGCCAGCAGGACACTAGCGGCCGCTCTCGGGGGCGAGCAGTACTTC,CASRTLAAALGGEQYF
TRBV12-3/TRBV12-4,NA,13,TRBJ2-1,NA,TGTGCCAGCAGTTTATCGGGGAGGAATGAGCAGTTCTTC,CASSLSGRNEQFF
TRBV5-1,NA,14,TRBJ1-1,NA,TGCGCCAGCAGCCCGGCAGGGGTGAACACTGAAGCTTTCTTT,CASSPAGVNTEAFF
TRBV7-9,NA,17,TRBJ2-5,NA,TGTGCCAGCGGCGGCGACGGTCCAGGGGCCGTCCAAGAGACCCAGTACTTC,CASGGDGPGAVQETQYF
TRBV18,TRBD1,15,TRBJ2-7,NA,TGTGCCAGCTCACCAGGGCTGACAGGGCGCTACGAGCAGTACTTC,CASSPGLTGRYEQYF
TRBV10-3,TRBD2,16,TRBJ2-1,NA,TGTGCCATCAGTGAGTCTGCGGGAGCCGCTTACAATGAGCAGTTCTTC,CAISESAGAAYNEQFF
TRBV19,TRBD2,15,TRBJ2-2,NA,TGTGCCAGTAGGGGACTAGCGGCCAACACCGGGGAGCTGTTTTTT,CASRGLAANTGELFF
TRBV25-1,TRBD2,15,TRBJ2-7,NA,TGTGCCAGCAGTGAGCGACTAGCGGGGGGTTACGAGCAGTACTTC,CASSERLAGGYEQYF
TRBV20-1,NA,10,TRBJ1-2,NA,TGCAGTGCTAGCTACTATGGCTACACCTTC,CSASYYGYTF
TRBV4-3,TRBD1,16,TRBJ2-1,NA,TGCGCCAGCAGCCAAGATGTGACAGGGACCTACAATGAGCAGTTCTTC,CASSQDVTGTYNEQFF
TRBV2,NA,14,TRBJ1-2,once,TGTGCCAGTGATCTGTACAGGACGACCTATGGCTACACCTTC,CASDLYRTTYGYTF
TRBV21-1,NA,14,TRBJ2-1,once,TGTGCCAGCAGCAAAGTGCCGGGATACAATGAGCAGTTCTTC,CASSKVPGYNEQFF
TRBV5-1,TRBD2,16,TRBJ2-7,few,TGCGCCAGCAGCTCGCTCATAGCGGGAGGAGTACTCGAGCAGTACTTC,CASSSLIAGGVLEQYF
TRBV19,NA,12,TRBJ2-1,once,TGTGCCAGTAGTATTGAGGGTGGTGAGCAGTTCTTC,CASSIEGGEQFF
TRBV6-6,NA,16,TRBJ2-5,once,TGTGCCAGCAGTTACTCAATGGAAAGGGGGCAAGAGACCCAGTACTTC,CASSYSMERGQETQYF
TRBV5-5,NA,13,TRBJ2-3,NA,TGTGCCAGCAGCTACCGGGACACAGATACGCAGTATTTT,CASSYRDTDTQYF
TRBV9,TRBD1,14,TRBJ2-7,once,TGTGCCAGCAGCGTCGGACAGGGGACCTACGAGCAGTACTTC,CASSVGQGTYEQYF
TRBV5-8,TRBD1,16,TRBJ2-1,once,TGTGCCAGCAGCTCGACAGGGGTACGACTCTACAATGAGCAGTTCTTC,CASSSTGVRLYNEQFF
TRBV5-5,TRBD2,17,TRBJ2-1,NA,TGTGCCAGCAGCTCGCGGATCACTAGCGGGATTTTTAATGAGCAGTTCTTC,CASSSRITSGIFNEQFF
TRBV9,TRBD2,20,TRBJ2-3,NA,TGTGCCAGCAGCGAGTTACGCCGGGAGGGGACTAGCGGGGAATTGGATACGCAGTATTTT,CASSELRREGTSGELDTQYF
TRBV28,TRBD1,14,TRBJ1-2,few,TGTGCCAGCAGTACCCTGGACAGGGTTGGCGGCTACACCTTC,CASSTLDRVGGYTF
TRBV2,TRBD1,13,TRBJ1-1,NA,TGTGCCAGCAGTGGTACAGGGGTCGGTGAAGCTTTCTTT,CASSGTGVGEAFF
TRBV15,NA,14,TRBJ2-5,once,TGTGCCACCAGCAGAGATCCGGGCGGGGAGACCCAGTACTTC,CATSRDPGGETQYF
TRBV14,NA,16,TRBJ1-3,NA,TGTGCCAGCAGCAAAAGGCGGGATCCGCGGGGAAACACCATATATTTT,CASSKRRDPRGNTIYF
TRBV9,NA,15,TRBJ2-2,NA,TGTGCCAGCAGCGTCAGGACAGCGAACACCGGGGAGCTGTTTTTT,CASSVRTANTGELFF
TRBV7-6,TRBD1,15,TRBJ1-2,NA,TGTGCCAGCAGCGACCCCGTAAGACAGGGAGGAGGCTACACCTTC,CASSDPVRQGGGYTF
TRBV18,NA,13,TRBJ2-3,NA,TGTGCCAGCTCACCAATCGGCACAGATACGCAGTATTTT,CASSPIGTDTQYF
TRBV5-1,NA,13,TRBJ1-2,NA,TGCGCCAGCAGCTTGGCGGGTAGTAGGGGCTACACCTTC,CASSLAGSRGYTF